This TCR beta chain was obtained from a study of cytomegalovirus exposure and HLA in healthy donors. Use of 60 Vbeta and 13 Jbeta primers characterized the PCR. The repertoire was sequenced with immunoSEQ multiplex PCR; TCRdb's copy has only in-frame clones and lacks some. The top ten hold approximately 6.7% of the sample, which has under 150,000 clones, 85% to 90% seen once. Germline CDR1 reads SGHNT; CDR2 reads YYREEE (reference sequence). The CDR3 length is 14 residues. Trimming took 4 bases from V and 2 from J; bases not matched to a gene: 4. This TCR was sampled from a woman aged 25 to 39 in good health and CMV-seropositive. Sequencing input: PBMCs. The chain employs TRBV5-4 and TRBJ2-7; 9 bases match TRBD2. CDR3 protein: CASSVSGGPYEQYF. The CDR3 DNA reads TGTGCCAGCAGCGTTAGCGGGGGACCCTACGAGCAGTACTTC.